The present entry profiles one TCR beta chain with its context. Its antigen is still unknown. TCRdb re-derived calls from the 5' RACE reads in MiXCR, one entry per CDR3 protein. Found here are just under 350,000 distinct CDR3 sequences, roughly 14% of them singletons; the top ten hold 0.9% to 1.2%. The data are from a study of CD8 T cells in ankylosing spondylitis. Study-level results: Before this, some motif variants had been reported in reactive arthritis synovial fluid and blood. The authors reported significant enrichment of disease-linked clones in matched ankylosing spondylitis synovial fluid. Among TCR beta sequences, a motif of several highly homologous variants appeared characteristic of ankylosing spondylitis blood. Disease-linked clones displayed a CD8+ phenotype and appeared relatively rarely in peripheral blood.

The V gene lost 10 bases and the J gene lost 2 bases, with 15 bases spanning the gap. The CDR3 consists of 13 residues. The germline V gene has CDR1 SNHLY and CDR2 FYNNEI. This TCR was recovered from a male donor with ankylosing spondylitis or in good health (not recorded which). The chain carries TRBV2 and TRBJ2-7; possibly TRBD1 or TRBD2 for D (5 bases each). The source material was blood, either unsorted or a sorted T cell fraction (not recorded which). CDR3: CANSRGATYEQYF. CDR3 coding DNA: TGTGCCAACTCAAGAGGGGCTACCTACGAGCAGTACTTC.